This TCR beta chain is from a study of T cells in Graves' hyperthyroidism and ophthalmopathy. Findings and caveats of the study: Blood also contained most expanded thyroid clonotypes above 0.001.

Note on this clonotype: Its antigen is undetermined.

The investigators amplified TCR beta CDR3 regions from RNA transcripts. The HTBI primer set served for first-round RT-PCR of the TCR CDR3. TCRdb redid the calling of the multiplex PCR reads with MiXCR, one entry per CDR3 protein. The table records around 400,000 distinct CDR3 sequences, 20% to 30% of them present only once. The clonotype was recovered from a man aged 50 or older with Graves' hyperthyroidism. The sequenced material came from blood.

The CDR3 region is CASSPEETQGRQTQYF. In DNA, the CDR3 is TGTGCCAGCAGTCCAGAGGAAACACAGGGTAGGCAGACCCAGTACTTC. This rearrangement joins TRBV12-3 or TRBV12-4 to TRBJ2-5; D may be TRBD1 (6 bases). The CDR3 consists of 16 residues. V lost 5 bases and J lost 6, with 22 bases in between.